The 16 T cell receptor beta chains presented below share a single source sample, sequenced in a study of cytomegalovirus exposure and HLA in healthy donors. TCRdb's copy holds only in-frame clones and misses some; the assay was immunoSEQ multiplex PCR. Of a few hundred thousand clones listed, 90% are singletons. The source material was PBMCs. The receptors here all came from a woman under 30 in good health and CMV-seronegative.

The chain employs TRBV5-8 and TRBJ2-4, with 16 bases that match TRBD2. J lost 10 bases, V lost 4 bases, and 11 bases had no gene match. Per the germline V gene, CDR1 is SGHTS and CDR2 is YDEGEE. The CDR3 has 17 amino acids. CDR3 sequence (DNA): TGTGCCAGCAGCCCCGGGACTAGCGGGGGGGCGGGAGAAATTCAGTACTTC. It yields the protein CASSPGTSGGAGEIQYF.

CDR3 region: CASSPLNSGANVLTF. The CDR3 nucleotides read TGTGCCAGCTCACCACTTAACTCTGGGGCCAACGTCCTGACTTTC. The genes are TRBV18 and TRBJ2-6; the D is unclear. Per germline, CDR1 KGHSH and CDR2 LQKENI. The CDR3 spans 15 residues. The V end lost 1 base, the J end lost 0 bases, and 4 bases lay between the germline ends.

The V and J genes are TRBV9 and TRBJ2-2; tentatively, D is TRBD1 (5 bases). The CDR3 runs to 15 residues. From germline, CDR1 is SGDLS and CDR2 YYNGEE. V lost 1 base to trimming and J lost 0 bases, with 7 bases between them. CDR3 sequence (DNA): TGTGCCAGCAGCGTAAGGGGAACGAACACCGGGGAGCTGTTTTTT. Amino acid sequence: CASSVRGTNTGELFF. Full variable domain (missing parts from reference TRBV9 and TRBJ2-2): DSGVTQTPKHLITATGQRVTLRCSPRSGDLSVYWYQQSLDQGLQFLIQYYNGEERAKGNILERFSAQQFPDLHSELNLSSLELGDSALYFCASSVRGTNTGELFFGEGSRLTVL.

The chain links TRBV4-1 to TRBJ2-1; 10 positions agree with TRBD2. The V and J ends lost 5 bases and 7 bases, in that order; junction bases with no gene match: 11. Germline assignment: CDR1 MGHRA and CDR2 YSYEKL. The CDR3 loop spans 16 amino acids. In nucleotides, the CDR3 is TGCGCCAGCAGCTTCGGAGCGGGGGGGCCCAAGAATGAGCAGTTCTTC. This encodes CASSFGAGGPKNEQFF.

This clone was found a few times. The V call is TRBV30, the J call TRBJ1-5; tentatively, D is TRBD1 (6 bases). V was trimmed by 4 bases and J by 1 base, leaving 14 bases between them. Germline V CDR1 and CDR2: GTSNPN, SVGIG (reference sequence). This CDR3 has 15 amino acids. CDR3 DNA: TGTGCCTGGAAGGGACCACAGGGAAGCAATCAGCCCCAGCATTTT. Translating it yields CAWKGPQGSNQPQHF.

This clone has a single count. This chain links TRBV20-1 with TRBJ2-1, with D unresolved. The ends were cut back, 2 bases at V and 7 bases at J, with 3 bases in the middle. The CDR3 extends over 10 amino acids. The germline CDR1 and CDR2 sequences are DFQATT and SNEGSKA (reference sequence). The CDR3 spells CSARPNEQFF. The CDR3 bases are TGCAGTGCTAGACCAAATGAGCAGTTCTTC.

This rearrangement joins TRBV28 to TRBJ2-7; 12 bases fit TRBD2. This CDR3 is 17 amino acids long. The J segment lost 3 bases and the V segment lost 2 bases, leaving 8 bases of the junction unmatched. Germline V gene sequence: CDR1 MDHEN, CDR2 SYDVKM. CDR3 in DNA: TGTGCCAGCAGTTTAGGGCTAGCGGGGGGGACCATCTACGAGCAGTACTTC. Encoded protein: CASSLGLAGGTIYEQYF.

This chain links TRBV9 with TRBJ1-1; unclear D gene. Trimming shortened V by 0 bases and J by 3 bases, and 9 bases separated the two germline ends. This CDR3 is built from 14 residues. Germline V gene sequence: CDR1 SGDLS, CDR2 YYNGEE. The CDR3 reads CASSVDGGDTEAFF. CDR3 DNA sequence: TGTGCCAGCAGCGTAGACGGAGGTGACACTGAAGCTTTCTTT.

This rearrangement joins TRBV5-6 to TRBJ1-2; D is possibly TRBD1 (5 bases). The V gene's germline CDR1 is SGHDT and CDR2 YYEEEE. V was pared by 0 bases and J by 6 bases, with 15 bases between. The length of the CDR3 is 15 residues. The CDR3 region is CASSLVSQGTDGYTF. CDR3 sequence (DNA): TGTGCCAGCAGCTTGGTGTCACAAGGGACTGATGGCTACACCTTC.

The rearrangement joins TRBV13 to TRBJ2-7, with D tentatively TRBD1 (6 bases). This CDR3 comprises 16 residues. Trimming pared 4 bases from V and 0 bases from J, leaving 16 bases between. CDR1 PRHDT and CDR2 FYEKMQ come from the germline V gene (reference sequence). The CDR3 DNA reads as TGTGCCAGCAGCTCTGCTGGGGGCAGGAGCTCCTACGAGCAGTACGTC. Amino acid sequence: CASSSAGGRSSYEQYV.

This chain joins TRBV7-2 and TRBJ2-4, with D possibly TRBD2 on 7 matching bases. Trimming removed 5 bases at V and 8 bases at J, with 19 bases between. From germline, CDR1 is SGHTA and CDR2 FQGNSA. The CDR3 is 15 residues long. The CDR3 loop is CASSRNGGPGHIQYF. In DNA, the CDR3 is TGTGCCAGCAGCCGAAACGGGGGGCCCGGTCACATTCAGTACTTC.

The CDR3 DNA sequence: TGTGCCAGCAGCTTTAATTTGGATTTTAGCGAGCAGTACGTC. This encodes CASSFNLDFSEQYV. This rearrangement joins TRBV5-5 to TRBJ2-7; the D is unclear. The V gene lost 2 bases and the J gene lost 6 bases, with 15 bases spanning the gap. The germline V gene has CDR1 SGHKS and CDR2 YYEKEE (reference sequence). This CDR3 has 14 amino acids.

This clone was seen many times. V usage is TRBV15 and J usage is TRBJ1-6, with 7 nucleotides matching TRBD1. Losses at the gene ends were 0 bases for V and 0 bases for J; bases not matched to a gene: 8. The germline CDR1 and CDR2 sequences are LNHNV and YYDKDF (reference sequence). The CDR3 spans 19 residues. The CDR3 sequence: CATSRDLLQGVSYNSPLHF. The CDR3 nucleotides are TGTGCCACCAGCAGAGATTTATTGCAGGGGGTCTCCTATAATTCACCCCTCCACTTT.

This clone occurred a few times. The CDR3 loop is CASSLVGVDRGTNQPQHF. The CDR3 DNA sequence: TGTGCCAGCAGCTTAGTGGGTGTCGACAGGGGAACAAATCAGCCCCAGCATTTT. The chain is built from TRBV7-7 and TRBJ1-5; 8 positions agree with TRBD1. The CDR3 extends over 18 amino acids. J gave up 4 bases and V 1 base, and 12 bases lay outside the gene matches. CDR1 is SSHAT and CDR2 is FNYEAQ in the germline V gene (reference sequence).

V is TRBV14 and J is TRBJ1-1; a possible D gene is TRBD1 (6 bases). Germline V gene lookup returns CDR1 SGHDN and CDR2 FVKESK. The V end lost 2 bases, the J end lost 1 base, and 11 bases lay between the germline ends. CDR3 length: 15 residues. The CDR3 DNA follows: TGTGCCAGCAGCCAACGGATAGGGGGGAACACTGAAGCTTTCTTT. Protein product: CASSQRIGGNTEAFF. The whole variable domain, remainder taken from reference TRBV14 and TRBJ1-1, is EAGVTQFPSHSVIEKGQTVTLRCDPISGHDNLYWYRRVMGKEIKFLLHFVKESKQDESGMPNNRFLAERTGGTYSTLKVQPAELEDSGVYFCASSQRIGGNTEAFFGQGTRLTVV.

This clone was seen only once. This chain links TRBV5-6 with TRBJ1-2; 9 bases line up with TRBD1. Germline CDR1 and CDR2: SGHDT and YYEEEE. The CDR3 runs 14 residues. Trimming at V came to 4 bases and at J to 4 bases, leaving 5 bases not matched to a gene. The DNA of the CDR3 is TGTGCCAGCAGCACCACAGGGGGCGGCTATGGCTACACCTTC. Its protein is CASSTTGGGYGYTF.